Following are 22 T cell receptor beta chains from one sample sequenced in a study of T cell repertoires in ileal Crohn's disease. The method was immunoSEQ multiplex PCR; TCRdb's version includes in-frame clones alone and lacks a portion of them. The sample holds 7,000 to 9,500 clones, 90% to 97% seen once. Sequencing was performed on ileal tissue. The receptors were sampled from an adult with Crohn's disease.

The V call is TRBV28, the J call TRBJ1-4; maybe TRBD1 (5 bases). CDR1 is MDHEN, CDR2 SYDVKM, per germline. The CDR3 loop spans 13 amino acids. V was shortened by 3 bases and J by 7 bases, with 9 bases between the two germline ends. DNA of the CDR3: TGTGCCAGCAGTTTGGACAAGGTTGAAAAACTGTTTTTT. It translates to CASSLDKVEKLFF.

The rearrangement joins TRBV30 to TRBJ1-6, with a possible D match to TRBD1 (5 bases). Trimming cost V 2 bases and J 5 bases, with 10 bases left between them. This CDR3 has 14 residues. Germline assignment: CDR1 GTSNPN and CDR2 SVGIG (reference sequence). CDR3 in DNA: TGTGCCTGGAGTTCTTCGGGGGATAATTCACCCCTCCACTTT. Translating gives CAWSSSGDNSPLHF. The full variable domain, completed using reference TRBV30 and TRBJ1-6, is SQTIHQWPATLVQPVGSPLSLECTVEGTSNPNLYWYRQAAGRGLQLLFYSVGIGQISSEVPQNLSASRPQDRQFILSSKKLLLSDSGFYLCAWSSSGDNSPLHFGNGTRLTVT.

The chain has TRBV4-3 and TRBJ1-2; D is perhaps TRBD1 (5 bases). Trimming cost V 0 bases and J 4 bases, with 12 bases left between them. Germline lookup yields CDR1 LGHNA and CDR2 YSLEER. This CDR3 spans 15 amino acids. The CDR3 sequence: CASSQDFQGGYGYTF. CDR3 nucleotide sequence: TGCGCCAGCAGCCAAGATTTTCAGGGCGGCTATGGCTACACCTTC.

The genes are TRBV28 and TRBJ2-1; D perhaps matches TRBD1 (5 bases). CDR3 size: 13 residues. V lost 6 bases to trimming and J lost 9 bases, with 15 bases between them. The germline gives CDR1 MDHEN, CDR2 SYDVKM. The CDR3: CASRSQVKGEQFF. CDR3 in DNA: TGTGCCAGCAGATCACAGGTTAAGGGTGAGCAGTTCTTC.

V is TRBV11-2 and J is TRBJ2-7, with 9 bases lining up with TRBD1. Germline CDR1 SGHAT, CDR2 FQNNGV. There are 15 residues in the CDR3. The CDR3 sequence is CASSLEGTGSSEQYV. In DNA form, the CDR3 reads TGTGCCAGCAGCTTAGAAGGGACAGGGTCCTCCGAGCAGTACGTC.

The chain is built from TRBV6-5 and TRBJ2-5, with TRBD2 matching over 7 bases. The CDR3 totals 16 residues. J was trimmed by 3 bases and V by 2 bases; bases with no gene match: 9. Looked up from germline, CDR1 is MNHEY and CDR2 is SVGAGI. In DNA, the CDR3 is TGTGCCAGCAGTTACGGGAGCGGGGTGATGGAAGAGACCCAGTACTTC. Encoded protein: CASSYGSGVMEETQYF.

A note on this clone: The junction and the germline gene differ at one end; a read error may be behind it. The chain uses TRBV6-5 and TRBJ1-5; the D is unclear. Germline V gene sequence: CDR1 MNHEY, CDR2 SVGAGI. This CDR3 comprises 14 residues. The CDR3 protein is CANSYDSNNQPQHF. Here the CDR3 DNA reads TGTGCCAACAGTTACGACTCTAACAATCAGCCCCAGCATTTT.

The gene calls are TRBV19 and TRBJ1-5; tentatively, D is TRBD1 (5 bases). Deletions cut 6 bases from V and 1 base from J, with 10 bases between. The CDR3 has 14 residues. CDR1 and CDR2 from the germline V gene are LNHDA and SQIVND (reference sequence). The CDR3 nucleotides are TGTGCCAGTAGGGTGGCAGGGAGCAATCAGCCCCAGCATTTT. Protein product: CASRVAGSNQPQHF.

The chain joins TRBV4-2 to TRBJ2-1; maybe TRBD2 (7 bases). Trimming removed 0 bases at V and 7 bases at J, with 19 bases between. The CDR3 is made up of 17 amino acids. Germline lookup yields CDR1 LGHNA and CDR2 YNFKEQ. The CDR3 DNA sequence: TGTGCCAGCAGCCAAGATCCTGGGGGGGCATGGGGGAATGAGCAGTTCTTC. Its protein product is CASSQDPGGAWGNEQFF.

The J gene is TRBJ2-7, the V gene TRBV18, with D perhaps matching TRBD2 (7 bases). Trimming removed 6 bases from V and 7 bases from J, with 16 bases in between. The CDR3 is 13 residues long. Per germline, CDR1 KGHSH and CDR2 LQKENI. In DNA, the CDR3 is TGTGCCAGCTCGCCCACTAGGGGGGGGGAGCAGTACGTC. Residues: CASSPTRGGEQYV.

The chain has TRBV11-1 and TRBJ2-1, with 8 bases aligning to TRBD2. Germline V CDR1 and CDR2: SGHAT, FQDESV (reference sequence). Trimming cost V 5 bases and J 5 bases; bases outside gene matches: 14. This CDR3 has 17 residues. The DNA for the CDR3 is TGTGCCAGCAGCCCCCATGTCGTACTAGCGGCAGACAATGAGCAGTTCTTC. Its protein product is CASSPHVVLAADNEQFF.

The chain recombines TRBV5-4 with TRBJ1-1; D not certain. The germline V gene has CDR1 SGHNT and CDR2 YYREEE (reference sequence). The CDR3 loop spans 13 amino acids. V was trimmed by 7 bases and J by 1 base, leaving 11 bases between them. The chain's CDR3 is CASGPQTNTEAFF. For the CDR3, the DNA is TGTGCCAGCGGGCCACAAACGAACACTGAAGCTTTCTTT. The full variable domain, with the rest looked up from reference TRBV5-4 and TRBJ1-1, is ETGVTQSPTHLIKTRGQQVTLRCSSQSGHNTVSWYQQALGQGPQFIFQYYREEENGRGNFPPRFSGLQFPNYSSELNVNALELDDSALYLCASGPQTNTEAFFGQGTRLTVV.

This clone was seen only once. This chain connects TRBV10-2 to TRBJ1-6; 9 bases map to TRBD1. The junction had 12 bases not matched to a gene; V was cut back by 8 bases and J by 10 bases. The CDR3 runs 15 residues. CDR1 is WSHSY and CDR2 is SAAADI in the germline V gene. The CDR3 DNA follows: TGCGCCAGCGGAGCTCCGGGACAGGGTGTATCACCCCTCCACTTT. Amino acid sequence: CASGAPGQGVSPLHF.

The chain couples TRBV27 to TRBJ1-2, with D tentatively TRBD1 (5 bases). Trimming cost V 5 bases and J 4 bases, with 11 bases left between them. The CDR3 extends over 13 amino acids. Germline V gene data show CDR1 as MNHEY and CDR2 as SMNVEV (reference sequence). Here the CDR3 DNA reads TGTGCCAGCAGTCCCAGACAGTCCTATGGCTACACCTTC. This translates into CASSPRQSYGYTF.

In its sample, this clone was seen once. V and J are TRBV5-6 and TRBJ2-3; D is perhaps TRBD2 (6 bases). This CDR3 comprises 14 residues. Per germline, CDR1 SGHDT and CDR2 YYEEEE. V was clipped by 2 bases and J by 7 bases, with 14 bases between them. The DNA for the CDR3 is TGTGCCAGCAGCTTCGAACTAGCTTCAAATACGCAGTATTTT. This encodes CASSFELASNTQYF.

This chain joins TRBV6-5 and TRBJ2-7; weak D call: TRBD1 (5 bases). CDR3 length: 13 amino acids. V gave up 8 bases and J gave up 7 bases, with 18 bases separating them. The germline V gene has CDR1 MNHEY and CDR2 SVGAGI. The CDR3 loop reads CASARTPYREQYF. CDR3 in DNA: TGTGCCAGCGCTAGGACACCATATCGAGAGCAGTACTTC.

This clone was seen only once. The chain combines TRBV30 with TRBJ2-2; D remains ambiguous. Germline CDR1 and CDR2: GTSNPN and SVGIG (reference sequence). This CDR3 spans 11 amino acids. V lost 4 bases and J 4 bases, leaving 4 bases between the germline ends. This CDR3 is CAWTRTGELFF. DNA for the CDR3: TGTGCCTGGACCCGCACCGGGGAGCTGTTTTTT.

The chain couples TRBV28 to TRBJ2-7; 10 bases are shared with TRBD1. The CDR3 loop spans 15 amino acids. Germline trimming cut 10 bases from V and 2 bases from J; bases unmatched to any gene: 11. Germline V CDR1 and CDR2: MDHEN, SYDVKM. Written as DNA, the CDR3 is TGTGCCACCAGGGCTCCGGGACAGGGGACCTACGAGCAGTACTTC. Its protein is CATRAPGQGTYEQYF.

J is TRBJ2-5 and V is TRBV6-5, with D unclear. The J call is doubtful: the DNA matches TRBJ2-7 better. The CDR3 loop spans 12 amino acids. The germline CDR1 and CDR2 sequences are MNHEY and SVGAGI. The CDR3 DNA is TGTGCCAGCAGCAAAAATGCCTACGAGCAGTACTTC. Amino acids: CASSKNAYEQYF.

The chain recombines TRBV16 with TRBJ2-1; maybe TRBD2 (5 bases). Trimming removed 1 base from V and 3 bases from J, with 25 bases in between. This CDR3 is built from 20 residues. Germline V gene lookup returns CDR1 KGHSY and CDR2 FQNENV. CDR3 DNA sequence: TGTGCCAGCAGCCAATTAGGTGCTCCGCGTACCACTAGAGACTACAATGAGCAGTTCTTC. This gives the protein CASSQLGAPRTTRDYNEQFF. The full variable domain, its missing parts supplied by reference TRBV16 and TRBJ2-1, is GEEVAQTPKHLVRGEGQKAKLYCAPIKGHSYVFWYQQVLKNEFKFLISFQNENVFDETGMPKERFSAKCLPNSPCSLEIQATKLEDSAVYFCASSQLGAPRTTRDYNEQFFGPGTRLTVL.

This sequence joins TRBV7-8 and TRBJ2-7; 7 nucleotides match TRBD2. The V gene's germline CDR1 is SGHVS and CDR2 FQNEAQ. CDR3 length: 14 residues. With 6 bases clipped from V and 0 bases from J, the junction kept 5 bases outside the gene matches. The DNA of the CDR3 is TGTGCCAGCAGGGTCGGGGGGAGCTCCTACGAGCAGTACTTC. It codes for CASRVGGSSYEQYF.

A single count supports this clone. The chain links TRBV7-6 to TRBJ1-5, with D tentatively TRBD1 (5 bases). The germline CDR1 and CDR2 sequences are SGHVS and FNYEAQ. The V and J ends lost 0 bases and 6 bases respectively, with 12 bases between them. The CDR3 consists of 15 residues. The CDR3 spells CASSLAERGGQPQHF. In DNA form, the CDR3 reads TGTGCCAGCAGCTTAGCGGAAAGGGGCGGTCAGCCCCAGCATTTT.